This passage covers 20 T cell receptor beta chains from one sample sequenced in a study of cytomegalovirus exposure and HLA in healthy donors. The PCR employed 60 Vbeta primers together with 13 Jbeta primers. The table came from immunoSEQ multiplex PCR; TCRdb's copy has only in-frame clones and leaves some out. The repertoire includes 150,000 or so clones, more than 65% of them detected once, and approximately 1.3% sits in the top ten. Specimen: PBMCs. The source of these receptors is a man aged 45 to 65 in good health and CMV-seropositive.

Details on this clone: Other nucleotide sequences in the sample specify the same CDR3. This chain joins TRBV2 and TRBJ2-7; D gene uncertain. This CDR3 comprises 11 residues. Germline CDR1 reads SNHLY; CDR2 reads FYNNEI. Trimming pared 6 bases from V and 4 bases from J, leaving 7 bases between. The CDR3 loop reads CASSPQYEQYF. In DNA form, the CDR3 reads TGTGCCAGCAGCCCTCAGTACGAGCAGTACTTC.

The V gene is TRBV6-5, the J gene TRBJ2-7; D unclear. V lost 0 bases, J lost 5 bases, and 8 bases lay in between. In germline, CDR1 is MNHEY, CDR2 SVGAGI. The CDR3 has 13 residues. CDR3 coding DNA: TGTGCCAGCAGTTACTCAAACCAGAACGAGCAGTACTTC. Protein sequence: CASSYSNQNEQYF.

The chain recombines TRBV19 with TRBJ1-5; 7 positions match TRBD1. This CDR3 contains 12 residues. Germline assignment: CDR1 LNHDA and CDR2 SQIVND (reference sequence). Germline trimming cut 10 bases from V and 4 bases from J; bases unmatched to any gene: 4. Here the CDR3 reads CATKQGNQPQHF. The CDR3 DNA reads TGTGCCACCAAACAGGGGAATCAGCCCCAGCATTTT.

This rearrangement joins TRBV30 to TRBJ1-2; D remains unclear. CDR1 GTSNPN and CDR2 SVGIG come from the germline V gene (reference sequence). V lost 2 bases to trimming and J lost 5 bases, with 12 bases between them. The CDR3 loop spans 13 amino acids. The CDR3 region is CAWSLDLEYGYTF. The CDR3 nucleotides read TGTGCCTGGAGTTTGGACTTGGAATATGGCTACACCTTC.

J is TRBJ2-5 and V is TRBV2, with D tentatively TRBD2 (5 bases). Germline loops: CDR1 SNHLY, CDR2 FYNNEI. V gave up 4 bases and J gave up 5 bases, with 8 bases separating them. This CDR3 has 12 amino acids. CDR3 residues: CASSASFETQYF. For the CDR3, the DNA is TGTGCCAGCAGTGCTAGCTTCGAGACCCAGTACTTC. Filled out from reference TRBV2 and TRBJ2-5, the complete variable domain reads EPEVTQTPSHQVTQMGQEVILRCVPISNHLYFYWYRQILGQKVEFLVSFYNNEISEKSEIFDDQFSVERPDGSNFTLKIRSTKLEDSAMYFCASSASFETQYFGPGTRLLVL.

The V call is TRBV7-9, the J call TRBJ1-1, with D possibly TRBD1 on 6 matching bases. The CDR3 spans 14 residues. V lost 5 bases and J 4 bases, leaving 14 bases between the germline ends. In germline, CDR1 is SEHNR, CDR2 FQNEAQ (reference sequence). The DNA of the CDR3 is TGTGCCAGCAGCCGCCGGGACACTTCCACTGAAGCTTTCTTT. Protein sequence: CASSRRDTSTEAFF.

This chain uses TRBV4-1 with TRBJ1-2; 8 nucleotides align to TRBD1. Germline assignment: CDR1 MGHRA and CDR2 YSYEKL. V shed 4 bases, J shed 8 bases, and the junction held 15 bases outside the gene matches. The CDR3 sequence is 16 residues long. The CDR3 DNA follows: TGCGCCAGCAGCCCCCCTGGACAGGGCATAGGCTACGGCTACACCTTC. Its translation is CASSPPGQGIGYGYTF.

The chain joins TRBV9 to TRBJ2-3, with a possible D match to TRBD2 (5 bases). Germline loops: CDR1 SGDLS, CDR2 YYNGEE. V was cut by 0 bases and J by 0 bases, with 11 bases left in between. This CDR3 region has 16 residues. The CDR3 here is CASSVGSGESTDTQYF. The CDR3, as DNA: TGTGCCAGCAGCGTAGGTTCTGGGGAGAGCACAGATACGCAGTATTTT. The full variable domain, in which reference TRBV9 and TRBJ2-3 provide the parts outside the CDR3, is DSGVTQTPKHLITATGQRVTLRCSPRSGDLSVYWYQQSLDQGLQFLIQYYNGEERAKGNILERFSAQQFPDLHSELNLSSLELGDSALYFCASSVGSGESTDTQYFGPGTRLTVL.

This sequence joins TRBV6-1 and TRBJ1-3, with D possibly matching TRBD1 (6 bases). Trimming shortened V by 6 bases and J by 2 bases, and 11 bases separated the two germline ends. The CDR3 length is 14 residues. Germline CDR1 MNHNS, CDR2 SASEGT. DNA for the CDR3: TGTGCCAGCAGCCCGGACAGAGCTGGAAACACCATATATTTT. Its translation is CASSPDRAGNTIYF.

The CDR3 here is CASSIQGAQDYGYTF. The CDR3, as DNA: TGTGCCAGTAGTATACAGGGGGCGCAGGACTATGGCTACACCTTC. The chain employs TRBV19 and TRBJ1-2; 8 positions match TRBD1. The CDR3 consists of 15 residues. The germline V gene has CDR1 LNHDA and CDR2 SQIVND (reference sequence). V gave up 2 bases and J gave up 3 bases; unmatched junction bases: 5.

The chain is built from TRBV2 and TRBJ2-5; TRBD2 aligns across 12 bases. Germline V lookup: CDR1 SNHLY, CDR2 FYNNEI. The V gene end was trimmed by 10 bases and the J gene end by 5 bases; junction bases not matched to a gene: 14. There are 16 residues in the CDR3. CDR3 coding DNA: TGTGCCACCGCCGAGACTAGCGGGGGCGTTGGGGAGACCCAGTACTTC. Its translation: CATAETSGGVGETQYF.

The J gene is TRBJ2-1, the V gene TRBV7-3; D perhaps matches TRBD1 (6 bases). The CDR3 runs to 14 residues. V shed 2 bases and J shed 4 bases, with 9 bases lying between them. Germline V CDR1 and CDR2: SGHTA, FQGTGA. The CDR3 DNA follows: TGTGCCAGCAGCTTATACCAGGGGTACAATGAGCAGTTCTTC. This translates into CASSLYQGYNEQFF. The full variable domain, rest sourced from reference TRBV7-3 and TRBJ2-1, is GAGVSQTPSNKVTEKGKYVELRCDPISGHTALYWYRQSLGQGPEFLIYFQGTGAADDSGLPNDRFFAVRPEGSVSTLKIQRTERGDSAVYLCASSLYQGYNEQFFGPGTRLTVL.

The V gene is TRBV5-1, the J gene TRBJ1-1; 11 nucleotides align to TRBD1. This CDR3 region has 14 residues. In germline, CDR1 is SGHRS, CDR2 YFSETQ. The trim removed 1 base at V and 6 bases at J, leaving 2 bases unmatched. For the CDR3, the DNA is TGCGCCAGCAGCTTGTTGGACAGGGGGCCTGAAGCTTTCTTT. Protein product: CASSLLDRGPEAFF.

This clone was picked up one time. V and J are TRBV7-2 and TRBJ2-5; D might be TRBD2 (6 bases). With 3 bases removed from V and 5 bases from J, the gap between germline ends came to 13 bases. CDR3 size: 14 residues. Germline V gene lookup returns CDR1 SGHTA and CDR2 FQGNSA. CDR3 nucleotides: TGTGCCAGCAGCTTGTCCGGGAGCGGGGAGACCCAGTACTTC. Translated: CASSLSGSGETQYF.

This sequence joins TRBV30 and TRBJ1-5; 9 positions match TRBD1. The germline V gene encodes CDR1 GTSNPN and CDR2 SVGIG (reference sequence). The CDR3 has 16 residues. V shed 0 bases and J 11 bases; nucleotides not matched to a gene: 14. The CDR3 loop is CAWSVPGQGIRTAQHF. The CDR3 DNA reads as TGTGCCTGGAGTGTCCCGGGACAGGGAATTCGGACAGCCCAGCATTTT.

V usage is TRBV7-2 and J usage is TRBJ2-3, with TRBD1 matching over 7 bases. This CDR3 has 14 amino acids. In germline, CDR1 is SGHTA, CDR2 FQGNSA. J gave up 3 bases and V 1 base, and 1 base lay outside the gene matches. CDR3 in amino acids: CASSLDRGTDTQYF. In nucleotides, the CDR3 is TGTGCCAGCAGCTTAGACAGGGGAACAGATACGCAGTATTTT.

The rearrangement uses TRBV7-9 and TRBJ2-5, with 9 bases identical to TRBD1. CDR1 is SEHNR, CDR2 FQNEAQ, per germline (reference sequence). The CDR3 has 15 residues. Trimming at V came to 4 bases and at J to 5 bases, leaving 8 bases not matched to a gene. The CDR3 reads CASSSTQGAGETQYF. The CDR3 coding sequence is TGTGCCAGCAGCTCCACACAGGGGGCTGGGGAGACCCAGTACTTC.

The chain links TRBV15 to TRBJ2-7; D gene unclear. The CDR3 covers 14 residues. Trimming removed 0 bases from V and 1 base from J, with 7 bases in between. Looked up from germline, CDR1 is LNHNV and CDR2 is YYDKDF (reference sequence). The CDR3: CATSRDGASYEQYF. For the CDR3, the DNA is TGTGCCACCAGCAGAGACGGAGCGTCCTACGAGCAGTACTTC. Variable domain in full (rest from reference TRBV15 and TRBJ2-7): DAMVIQNPRYQVTQFGKPVTLSCSQTLNHNVMYWYQQKSSQAPKLLFHYYDKDFNNEADTPDNFQSRRPNTSFCFLDIRSPGLGDTAMYLCATSRDGASYEQYFGPGTRLTVT.

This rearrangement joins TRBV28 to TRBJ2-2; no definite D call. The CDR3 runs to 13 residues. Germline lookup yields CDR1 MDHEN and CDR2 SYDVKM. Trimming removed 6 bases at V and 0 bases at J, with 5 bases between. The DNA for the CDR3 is TGTGCCAGCAGCGTATCGAACACCGGGGAGCTGTTTTTT. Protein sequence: CASSVSNTGELFF.

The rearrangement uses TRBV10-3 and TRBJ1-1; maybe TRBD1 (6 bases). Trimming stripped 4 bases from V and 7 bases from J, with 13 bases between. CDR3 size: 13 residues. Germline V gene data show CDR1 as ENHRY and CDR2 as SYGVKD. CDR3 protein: CAISVGGPGEAFF. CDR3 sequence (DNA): TGTGCCATCAGTGTCGGGGGGCCCGGTGAAGCTTTCTTT.